The 19 T cell receptor beta chains below come from one sample, sequenced in a study of CD8 T cell repertoires and HIV-1 epitope variants. These receptors are not linked to any known antigen. This table comes from immunoSEQ multiplex PCR, and its TCRdb copy is limited to in-frame clones, with some not included. The table records some 5,900 clones, roughly 71% of them present only once. The material sequenced was cultured CD8+ T cells derived from PBMCs. The receptor set was obtained from a male donor with HIV.

V gene TRBV6-1 combines with J gene TRBJ2-7; TRBD1 matches 7 bases. CDR1 and CDR2 from the germline V gene are MNHNS and SASEGT. The trim removed 5 bases at V and 2 bases at J, leaving 9 bases unmatched. This CDR3 has 15 residues. The CDR3 spells CASSPTGTATYEQYF. Here the CDR3 DNA reads TGTGCCAGCAGTCCTACCGGGACAGCTACCTACGAGCAGTACTTC.

The rearrangement uses TRBV25-1 and TRBJ2-7, with TRBD1 matching over 7 bases. This CDR3 contains 14 residues. The ends lost 3 bases at V and 2 bases at J; junction bases unmatched: 4. Germline CDR1 reads MGHDK; CDR2 reads SYGVNS. DNA of the CDR3: TGTGCCAGCAGTGACCGGGACAGTACCTACGAGCAGTACTTC. Amino acids: CASSDRDSTYEQYF.

The V and J genes are TRBV28 and TRBJ1-4; D remains unclear. The CDR3 length is 13 residues. The germline V gene encodes CDR1 MDHEN and CDR2 SYDVKM. V lost 7 bases and J lost 7, with 13 bases in between. CDR3 nucleotides: TGTGCCAGCAACGGGGAGACCCCTGAAAAACTGTTTTTT. This encodes CASNGETPEKLFF.

This chain links TRBV5-1 with TRBJ2-5; D not resolved. Germline V gene data show CDR1 as SGHRS and CDR2 as YFSETQ. This CDR3 is 13 amino acids long. V lost 1 base and J 0 bases, leaving 4 bases between the germline ends. In nucleotides, the CDR3 is TGCGCCAGCAGCTTGTCTAACCAAGAGACCCAGTACTTC. This gives the protein CASSLSNQETQYF.

CDR3 DNA: TGCAGCGTTCCGGAGGGAGCCGGGGAGCTGTTTTTT. It is translated as CSVPEGAGELFF. The gene calls are TRBV29-1 and TRBJ2-2, with D tentatively TRBD2 (6 bases). There are 12 residues in the CDR3. V was trimmed by 5 bases and J by 6 bases, leaving 10 bases between them. CDR1 and CDR2 from the germline V gene are SQVTM and ANQGSEA.

The chain combines TRBV2 with TRBJ2-3; D may match TRBD1 or TRBD2 (5 bases each). In germline, CDR1 is SNHLY, CDR2 FYNNEI. The CDR3 is 16 residues long. V dropped 2 bases and J dropped 3 bases, with 15 bases sitting between them. The CDR3 region is CASSELGPSLTDTQYF. The CDR3 nucleotides read TGTGCCAGCAGTGAACTGGGACCCAGCTTGACAGATACGCAGTATTTT. Combining the CDR3 with reference TRBV2 and TRBJ2-3 gives the whole variable domain EPEVTQTPSHQVTQMGQEVILRCVPISNHLYFYWYRQILGQKVEFLVSFYNNEISEKSEIFDDQFSVERPDGSNFTLKIRSTKLEDSAMYFCASSELGPSLTDTQYFGPGTRLTVL.

V and J are TRBV14 and TRBJ1-4; D not certain. CDR1 and CDR2 (germline): SGHDN, FVKESK. The CDR3 totals 13 residues. With 4 bases removed from V and 14 bases from J, the gap between germline ends came to 17 bases. CDR3 sequence (DNA): TGTGCCAGCAGCCTCAATGTAGGGAAAAGGCTGTTTTTT. It translates to CASSLNVGKRLFF.

The chain recombines TRBV28 with TRBJ1-2, with D uncertain. V was cut by 2 bases and J by 8 bases, with 18 bases left in between. Germline V CDR1 and CDR2: MDHEN, SYDVKM. The CDR3 covers 15 residues. The CDR3 DNA follows: TGTGCCAGCAGTTTAGAAGGGTACCCACTTTGGGGCTACACCTTC. Translating gives CASSLEGYPLWGYTF.

The V gene is TRBV18, the J gene TRBJ2-1, with D perhaps TRBD1 (6 bases). Germline loops: CDR1 KGHSH, CDR2 LQKENI. The CDR3 consists of 17 residues. The germline V and J ends were trimmed by 3 bases and 5 bases, with 20 bases remaining between them. The CDR3, as DNA: TGTGCCAGCTCACCCGACGGTCGCGCACAGGGCGACAATGAGCAGTTCTTC. This codes for CASSPDGRAQGDNEQFF. Looking up the rest from reference TRBV18 and TRBJ2-1 gives the full variable domain: NAGVMQNPRHLVRRRGQEARLRCSPMKGHSHVYWYRQLPEEGLKFMVYLQKENIIDESGMPKERFSAEFPKEGPSILRIQQVVRGDSAAYFCASSPDGRAQGDNEQFFGPGTRLTVL.

The chain has TRBV7-9 and TRBJ1-1; a possible D gene is TRBD1 (5 bases). Germline V lookup: CDR1 SEHNR, CDR2 FQNEAQ (reference sequence). CDR3 length: 12 residues. V was clipped by 8 bases and J by 1 base, with 8 bases between them. The CDR3 coding sequence is TGTGCCAGCGGGGGGGGGAACACTGAAGCTTTCTTT. Its protein product is CASGGGNTEAFF.

The J gene is TRBJ2-5, the V gene TRBV4-1; D is possibly TRBD1 (6 bases). The ends were cut back, 0 bases at V and 2 bases at J, with 13 bases in the middle. Looked up from germline, CDR1 is MGHRA and CDR2 is YSYEKL. The CDR3 sequence is 16 residues long. The CDR3 DNA is TGCGCCAGCAGCCAAGATCTGGCCAGGGGTCAAGAGACCCAGTACTTC. Amino acids: CASSQDLARGQETQYF.

This clone was detected a few times. An end of the junction differs from the germline gene, which may be a read error. V and J are TRBV6-5 and TRBJ1-1; D is ambiguous. CDR1 MNHEY and CDR2 SVGAGI come from the germline V gene. This CDR3 region has 13 residues. The CDR3 sequence is CASSLASNSEAFF. CDR3 in DNA: TGTGCCAGCAGTTTAGCCTCGAACAGTGAAGCTTTCTTT.

The sample holds a few counts of this clone. The chain recombines TRBV25-1 with TRBJ1-6, with TRBD1 matching over 8 bases. The CDR3 is made up of 15 amino acids. The V gene end was trimmed by 4 bases and the J gene end by 8 bases; junction bases not matched to a gene: 7. Germline values: CDR1 MGHDK, CDR2 SYGVNS. The CDR3 DNA reads as TGTGCCAGCAGTGCTACGACAGGGGAGTATTCACCCCTCCACTTT. Translated: CASSATTGEYSPLHF.

The chain combines TRBV16 with TRBJ1-1; D is ambiguous. This CDR3 contains 14 residues. The germline V gene encodes CDR1 KGHSY and CDR2 FQNENV. V dropped 4 bases and J dropped 0 bases, with 9 bases sitting between them. The CDR3 here is CASSLNTLNTEAFF. In DNA form, the CDR3 reads TGTGCCAGCAGCCTAAATACTTTGAACACTGAAGCTTTCTTT.

The sample holds a few counts of this clone. V is TRBV7-9 and J is TRBJ2-5; TRBD1 agrees at 12 bases. The CDR3 loop spans 15 amino acids. After removal of 5 bases from V and 5 bases from J, the junction contained 6 bases not matched to a gene. Germline V gives CDR1 SEHNR, CDR2 FQNEAQ (reference sequence). CDR3 DNA: TGTGCCAGCAGCACGGGACAGGGGGCTTGGGAGACCCAGTACTTC. The encoded protein is CASSTGQGAWETQYF.

This clone was picked up a small number of times. The V and J genes are TRBV6-5 and TRBJ2-7; tentative D call: TRBD2 (7 bases). Trimming took 4 bases from V and 5 from J, leaving 15 bases between them. This CDR3 is 14 amino acids long. Germline CDR1 reads MNHEY; CDR2 reads SVGAGI. This CDR3 is CASSLGGPLDEQYF. The CDR3 coding sequence is TGTGCCAGCAGTTTGGGGGGGCCTTTGGACGAGCAGTACTTC.

This clone was observed a handful of times. The rearrangement joins TRBV30 to TRBJ1-1; D possibly corresponds to TRBD1 (5 bases). This CDR3 is 14 amino acids long. CDR1 and CDR2 from the germline V gene are GTSNPN and SVGIG (reference sequence). V lost 0 bases to trimming and J lost 3 bases, with 11 bases between them. Here the CDR3 reads CAWSVRGADTEAFF. As DNA, the CDR3 is TGTGCCTGGAGTGTACGAGGGGCTGACACTGAAGCTTTCTTT.

In this sample, this clone turned up a few times. This sequence joins TRBV19 and TRBJ2-7; D perhaps matches TRBD2 (5 bases). The V end lost 5 bases, the J end lost 3 bases, and 11 bases lay between the germline ends. The CDR3 consists of 13 residues. Germline assignment: CDR1 LNHDA and CDR2 SQIVND (reference sequence). The CDR3 loop reads CASSVGALYEQYF. The CDR3 DNA reads as TGTGCCAGTAGTGTGGGAGCTCTCTACGAGCAGTACTTC.

This clone was recorded a few times. J is TRBJ2-3 and V is TRBV5-4, with 7 bases matching TRBD2. CDR1 SGHNT and CDR2 YYREEE come from the germline V gene (reference sequence). J gave up 3 bases and V 1 base, and 5 bases lay outside the gene matches. The CDR3 is 15 residues long. The CDR3 DNA reads TGTGCCAGCAGCTTGCTGGGCGGGGGAACAGATACGCAGTATTTT. Its protein is CASSLLGGGTDTQYF.